This T cell receptor (beta chain) emerged from a study of control samples from healthy donors and cancer patients. This CDR3 contains 14 residues. Germline CDR1 GTSNPN, CDR2 SVGIG (reference sequence). V gave up 0 bases and J gave up 7 bases, with 15 bases separating them. The method was immunoSEQ multiplex PCR; TCRdb's version includes in-frame clones alone and lacks a portion of them. The sample holds about 47,000 clones, under 90% seen once. The V and J genes are TRBV30 and TRBJ1-2; D may be TRBD1 (6 bases). Sequenced input: blood. This receptor was identified in a man in his 70s in good health. The CDR3 sequence is CAWSVKGVEGGYTF. The CDR3 DNA is TGTGCCTGGAGTGTTAAGGGGGTGGAAGGTGGCTACACCTTC.